The TCR beta chain under discussion was sequenced for a study of cytomegalovirus exposure and HLA in healthy donors. Among the donors, all were healthy bone marrow donors. The PCR had 60 Vbeta and 13 Jbeta primers. Per the study methods: Later, tens of millions of unique TCR beta chains were counted in an analysis, and about 10 million of them were shared. TCRdb's table, derived via immunoSEQ multiplex PCR, lists solely in-frame clones and lacks some. Clonal size and the V and J genes are those of that table, whereas D and trimming came from the DNA. The sample shows about 170,000 clones, roughly 80% of them seen only once. The TCR comes from a female donor in good health and CMV-seronegative. The sequenced sample was PBMCs.

The CDR3 region is CASSPATGPGTEAFF. Here the CDR3 DNA reads TGTGCCAGCAGCCCTGCTACAGGCCCGGGCACTGAAGCTTTCTTT. The chain has TRBV7-9 and TRBJ1-1, with a weak D call TRBD1 (5 bases). This CDR3 is 15 amino acids long. From germline, CDR1 is SEHNR and CDR2 FQNEAQ (reference sequence). V gave up 5 bases and J gave up 4 bases, with 17 bases separating them. The complete variable domain, with remaining parts taken from reference TRBV7-9 and TRBJ1-1, reads DTGVSQNPRHKITKRGQNVTFRCDPISEHNRLYWYRQTLGQGPEFLTYFQNEAQLEKSRLLSDRFSAERPKGSFSTLEIQRTEQGDSAMYLCASSPATGPGTEAFFGQGTRLTVV.